This is a list of T cell receptor beta chains from one sample in a study of graft-versus-host responses after intestinal transplantation. These receptors have no identified antigens. Method: immunoSEQ multiplex PCR; TCRdb's copy keeps in-frame clones and lacks some. The sample shows more than 100,000 clones, approximately 93% of them seen only once. The source material was unstimulated CD8+ T cells sorted from spleen or lymph node cells, sampled before intestinal transplant. The receptors come from a human donor who received an intestinal transplant. Each CDR3 is given with its conserved first and last residue. The D gene is left open where the match is weak. Part of the rows lack a size; the others show once, few, many or a class for expanded clones.

clone size: NA; J gene: TRBJ1-3; V gene: TRBV5-5; D gene: NA; CDR3 protein: CASSLHPGNTIYF; CDR3 DNA: TGTGCCAGCAGCTTACATCCTGGAAACACCATATATTTT
clone size: NA; J gene: TRBJ1-1; V gene: TRBV4-1; D gene: TRBD1; CDR3 protein: CASSLTGGGNTEAFF; CDR3 DNA: TGCGCCAGCAGCCTCACAGGGGGCGGGAACACTGAAGCTTTCTTT
clone size: once; J gene: TRBJ2-2; V gene: TRBV7-2; D gene: NA; CDR3 protein: CASSLDNTGELFF; CDR3 DNA: TGTGCCAGCAGCTTAGACAACACCGGGGAGCTGTTTTTT
clone size: NA; J gene: TRBJ1-3; V gene: TRBV5-1; D gene: TRBD1; CDR3 protein: CASRSGTGGVSGNTIYF; CDR3 DNA: TGCGCCAGCAGATCCGGGACAGGGGGAGTTTCTGGAAACACCATATATTTT
clone size: NA; J gene: TRBJ1-1; V gene: TRBV5-4; D gene: NA; CDR3 protein: CASSASGAGTEAFF; CDR3 DNA: TGTGCCAGCAGCGCTTCGGGGGCGGGCACTGAAGCTTTCTTT
clone size: NA; J gene: TRBJ1-1; V gene: TRBV19; D gene: NA; CDR3 protein: CASSIWSSGAEAFF; CDR3 DNA: TGTGCCAGTAGTATCTGGTCATCGGGGGCGGAAGCTTTCTTT
clone size: NA; J gene: TRBJ2-5; V gene: TRBV7-9; D gene: TRBD2; CDR3 protein: CASSFNGLEETQYF; CDR3 DNA: TGTGCCAGCAGCTTCAACGGACTAGAAGAGACCCAGTACTTC
clone size: NA; J gene: TRBJ2-7; V gene: TRBV4-1; D gene: NA; CDR3 protein: CASSQDNGWQTYEQYF; CDR3 DNA: TGCGCCAGCAGCCAAGATAACGGCTGGCAGACCTACGAGCAGTACTTC
clone size: NA; J gene: TRBJ2-3; V gene: TRBV6-6; D gene: NA; CDR3 protein: CASGERRYF; CDR3 DNA: TGTGCCAGCGGGGAAAGAAGGTATTTT
clone size: NA; J gene: TRBJ2-7; V gene: TRBV19; D gene: NA; CDR3 protein: CASSIGHGSSYEQYF; CDR3 DNA: TGTGCCAGTAGTATAGGACACGGCTCCTCCTACGAGCAATACTTC
clone size: NA; J gene: TRBJ2-7; V gene: TRBV27; D gene: NA; CDR3 protein: CASSYSGTYEQYF; CDR3 DNA: TGTGCCAGCAGTTATTCCGGGACCTACGAGCAGTACTTC
clone size: NA; J gene: TRBJ2-1; V gene: TRBV7-8; D gene: NA; CDR3 protein: CASSLRTGWGIYNEQFF; CDR3 DNA: TGTGCCAGCAGCTTAAGGACGGGGTGGGGGATCTACAATGAGCAGTTCTTC
clone size: NA; J gene: TRBJ1-1; V gene: TRBV5-6; D gene: NA; CDR3 protein: CASSLVQAINTEAFF; CDR3 DNA: TGTGCCAGCAGCTTGGTGCAGGCGATAAACACTGAAGCTTTCTTT
clone size: NA; J gene: TRBJ2-3; V gene: TRBV9; D gene: NA; CDR3 protein: CASSQRVTDTQYF; CDR3 DNA: TGTGCCAGCAGCCAGAGAGTCACAGATACGCAGTATTTT
clone size: NA; J gene: TRBJ2-2; V gene: TRBV7-9; D gene: NA; CDR3 protein: CAQTSTGELFF; CDR3 DNA: TGTGCCCAGACGAGCACCGGGGAGCTGTTTTTT
clone size: NA; J gene: TRBJ2-7; V gene: TRBV7-8; D gene: TRBD2; CDR3 protein: CASRGSGEAEQYF; CDR3 DNA: TGTGCCAGCCGCGGGAGCGGGGAGGCCGAGCAGTACTTC
clone size: NA; J gene: TRBJ1-1; V gene: TRBV15; D gene: TRBD1; CDR3 protein: CATSRDRDSNTEAFF; CDR3 DNA: TGTGCCACCAGCAGGGACCGGGACAGCAACACTGAAGCTTTCTTT
clone size: NA; J gene: TRBJ1-6; V gene: TRBV25-1; D gene: NA; CDR3 protein: CASSGAGMGFYNSPLHF; CDR3 DNA: TGTGCCAGCAGTGGAGCGGGGATGGGGTTCTATAATTCACCCCTCCACTTT
clone size: NA; J gene: TRBJ1-1; V gene: TRBV19; D gene: TRBD1; CDR3 protein: CASSRTGAGGWVGGTEAFF; CDR3 DNA: TGTGCCAGTAGTAGGACAGGGGCTGGGGGTTGGGTTGGGGGCACTGAAGCTTTCTTT
clone size: NA; J gene: TRBJ2-7; V gene: TRBV4-2; D gene: TRBD2; CDR3 protein: CASSPLGSGGSYEQYF; CDR3 DNA: TGTGCCAGCAGCCCCCTTGGTAGCGGGGGATCCTACGAGCAGTACTTC
clone size: NA; J gene: TRBJ1-1; V gene: TRBV5-1; D gene: NA; CDR3 protein: CASSDGQSPEAFF; CDR3 DNA: TGCGCCAGCAGTGATGGACAGAGCCCTGAAGCTTTCTTT
clone size: NA; J gene: TRBJ1-5; V gene: TRBV6-6; D gene: NA; CDR3 protein: CASSPGPGVDQPQHF; CDR3 DNA: TGTGCCAGCAGCCCCGGTCCAGGGGTTGATCAGCCCCAGCATTTT
clone size: NA; J gene: TRBJ2-7; V gene: TRBV27; D gene: TRBD2; CDR3 protein: CASSLSLAGVPYEQYF; CDR3 DNA: TGTGCCAGCAGTTTATCGTTAGCGGGGGTTCCCTACGAGCAGTACTTC
clone size: NA; J gene: TRBJ2-1; V gene: TRBV7-2; D gene: TRBD2; CDR3 protein: CASSLVAGVVNEQFF; CDR3 DNA: TGTGCCAGCAGCTTAGTAGCGGGGGTAGTAAATGAGCAGTTCTTC
clone size: NA; J gene: TRBJ2-7; V gene: TRBV27; D gene: TRBD2; CDR3 protein: CASSLRLAGTYEQYF; CDR3 DNA: TGTGCCAGCAGTTTGCGGCTAGCGGGCACCTACGAGCAGTACTTC
clone size: NA; J gene: TRBJ2-1; V gene: TRBV18; D gene: TRBD1; CDR3 protein: CASSPGQGIFQFF; CDR3 DNA: TGTGCCAGCTCACCGGGACAGGGGATTTTTCAGTTCTTC
clone size: NA; J gene: TRBJ1-4; V gene: TRBV18; D gene: TRBD1; CDR3 protein: CASSPETGGEGEKLFF; CDR3 DNA: TGTGCCAGCTCACCTGAGACAGGGGGCGAAGGTGAAAAACTGTTTTTT
clone size: once; J gene: TRBJ1-1; V gene: TRBV6-5; D gene: NA; CDR3 protein: CASSGRDLSDTEAFF; CDR3 DNA: TGTGCCAGCAGTGGGAGAGACCTTTCTGACACTGAAGCTTTCTTT
clone size: NA; J gene: TRBJ2-1; V gene: TRBV9; D gene: TRBD2; CDR3 protein: CASSPSGTYNEQFF; CDR3 DNA: TGTGCCAGCAGCCCCAGCGGGACCTACAATGAGCAGTTCTTC
clone size: NA; J gene: TRBJ1-3; V gene: TRBV15; D gene: NA; CDR3 protein: CATSRGEFTGNTIYF; CDR3 DNA: TGTGCCACCAGCAGAGGAGAGTTTACTGGAAACACCATATATTTT
clone size: NA; J gene: TRBJ1-4; V gene: TRBV19; D gene: NA; CDR3 protein: CASSFSTQTGEKLFF; CDR3 DNA: TGTGCCAGTTCATTCTCCACCCAGACCGGTGAAAAACTGTTTTTT
clone size: NA; J gene: TRBJ2-7; V gene: TRBV11-3; D gene: TRBD1; CDR3 protein: CASSLDPPRTGLYEQYF; CDR3 DNA: TGTGCCAGCAGCTTAGATCCCCCACGGACAGGGCTCTACGAGCAGTACTTC
clone size: NA; J gene: TRBJ2-7; V gene: TRBV4-1; D gene: NA; CDR3 protein: CASSSQGREQYF; CDR3 DNA: TGCGCCAGCAGCTCTCAAGGGCGGGAGCAGTACTTC
clone size: NA; J gene: TRBJ2-2; V gene: TRBV5-1; D gene: NA; CDR3 protein: CASSHHPDRLNTGELFF; CDR3 DNA: TGCGCCAGCAGCCACCACCCGGACAGATTGAACACCGGGGAGCTGTTTTTT
clone size: NA; J gene: TRBJ2-7; V gene: TRBV7-3; D gene: NA; CDR3 protein: CASSLVNAGAAEQYF; CDR3 DNA: TGTGCCAGCAGCTTAGTCAACGCGGGGGCTGCCGAGCAGTACTTC
clone size: NA; J gene: TRBJ1-3; V gene: TRBV19; D gene: NA; CDR3 protein: CASSSPLAGSGNTIYF; CDR3 DNA: TGTGCCAGTAGTTCCCCGCTGGCGGGCTCTGGAAACACCATATATTTT
clone size: few; J gene: TRBJ1-3; V gene: TRBV19; D gene: NA; CDR3 protein: CASSTDGTGNTIYF; CDR3 DNA: TGTGCCAGTAGTACGGACGGAACTGGAAACACCATATATTTT
clone size: few; J gene: TRBJ2-7; V gene: TRBV7-9; D gene: NA; CDR3 protein: CASSSPTSPYEQYF; CDR3 DNA: TGTGCCAGCAGCAGTCCGACTAGTCCCTACGAGCAGTACTTC
clone size: NA; J gene: TRBJ1-1; V gene: TRBV2; D gene: TRBD1; CDR3 protein: CASSIPTGSEAFF; CDR3 DNA: TGTGCCAGCAGTATCCCGACAGGGAGTGAAGCTTTCTTT
clone size: NA; J gene: TRBJ2-7; V gene: TRBV12-5; D gene: TRBD1; CDR3 protein: CASALTGDYEQYF; CDR3 DNA: TGTGCTAGTGCCTTGACAGGGGACTACGAGCAGTACTTC
clone size: NA; J gene: TRBJ2-5; V gene: TRBV4-1; D gene: NA; CDR3 protein: CASSKDQETQYF; CDR3 DNA: TGCGCCAGTAGTAAGGACCAAGAGACCCAGTACTTC
clone size: NA; J gene: TRBJ1-1; V gene: TRBV6-1; D gene: TRBD1; CDR3 protein: CASSTRDRPNTEAFF; CDR3 DNA: TGTGCCAGCAGTACCCGGGACAGGCCGAACACTGAAGCTTTCTTT
clone size: NA; J gene: TRBJ1-1; V gene: TRBV5-1; D gene: NA; CDR3 protein: CASSPNREGREGTEAFF; CDR3 DNA: TGCGCCAGCAGTCCTAATCGGGAGGGAAGAGAGGGCACTGAAGCTTTCTTT
clone size: NA; J gene: TRBJ1-1; V gene: TRBV5-8; D gene: NA; CDR3 protein: CASSPKKYHTEAFF; CDR3 DNA: TGTGCCAGCAGCCCGAAAAAGTACCACACTGAAGCTTTCTTT
clone size: NA; J gene: TRBJ2-3; V gene: TRBV12-5; D gene: NA; CDR3 protein: CASGFRGSTDTQYF; CDR3 DNA: TGTGCTAGTGGTTTTAGGGGGTCGACAGATACGCAGTATTTT